This TCR beta chain is drawn from a study of blood T cell repertoires in COVID-19. As for the study in general: The origin of the acute and convalescent COVID-19 samples was the United States, Italy and Spain. The cDNA or gDNA used as material had been derived from T cells, B-cell-depleted T cells, or PBMCs.

Per the authors' pipeline: The authors estimated nucleated cell counts from reference gene primer amplification. The assay was immunoSEQ multiplex PCR, and TCRdb's table has in-frame clones only and misses some. Clone size and the V and J calls come from that table; the DNA yielded D and trimming. The sample gives about 670,000 clones, around 90% of which show up once; approximately 0.3% is in the top ten. The CDR3 is 17 amino acids. Losses at the gene ends were 1 base for V and 4 bases for J; bases not matched to a gene: 10. Germline V gives CDR1 SEHNR, CDR2 FQNEAQ (reference sequence). The chain combines TRBV7-9 with TRBJ1-3, with TRBD1 matching 7 bases. This TCR was sampled from a woman aged 18-35 years with acute or convalescent COVID-19. Sequenced material: peripheral blood. CDR3 residues: CASSLVGGQRTGNTIYF. In DNA form, the CDR3 reads TGTGCCAGCAGCTTAGTAGGGGGACAGAGGACAGGAAACACCATATATTTT.